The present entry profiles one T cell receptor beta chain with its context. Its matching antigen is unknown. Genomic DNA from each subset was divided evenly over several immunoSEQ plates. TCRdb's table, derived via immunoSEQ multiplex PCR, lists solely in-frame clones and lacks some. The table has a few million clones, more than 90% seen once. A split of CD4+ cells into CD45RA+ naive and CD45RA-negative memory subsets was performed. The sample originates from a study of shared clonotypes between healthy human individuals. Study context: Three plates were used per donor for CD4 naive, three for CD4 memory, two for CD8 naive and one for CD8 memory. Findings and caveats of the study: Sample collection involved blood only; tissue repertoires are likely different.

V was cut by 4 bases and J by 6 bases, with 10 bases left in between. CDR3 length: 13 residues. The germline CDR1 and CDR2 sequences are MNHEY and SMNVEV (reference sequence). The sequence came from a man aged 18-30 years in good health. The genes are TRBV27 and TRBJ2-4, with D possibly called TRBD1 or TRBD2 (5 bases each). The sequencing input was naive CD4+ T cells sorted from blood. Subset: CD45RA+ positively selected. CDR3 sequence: CASSSTGTNIQYF. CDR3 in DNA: TGTGCCAGCAGTTCTACCGGGACAAACATTCAGTACTTC.